The rows below give T cell receptor beta chains drawn from one sample of a study of control samples from healthy donors and cancer patients. Sequencing used immunoSEQ multiplex PCR; TCRdb keeps in-frame clones, though not all of them. The repertoire shows 150,000 to 200,000 clones; the top ten hold roughly 2%. The sample taken for sequencing was blood. Receptors were obtained from a woman aged 30 to 39 in good health. Each CDR3 is given with its conserved first and last residue. Each record gives: CDR3 protein, CDR3 DNA, V gene, D gene, J gene. The D gene is left open where the match is weak.

CASSRPPGQGNHEQYF	TGTGCCAGCAGCCGCCCCCCGGGACAGGGGAACCACGAGCAGTACTTC	TRBV28	TRBD1	TRBJ2-7
CASSLGWGSTDTQYF	TGTGCCAGCAGCTTGGGGTGGGGGTCCACAGATACGCAGTATTTT	TRBV5-4	NA	TRBJ2-3
CASSVDRGLDGYTF	TGCGCCAGCAGCGTGGACAGGGGGCTCGATGGCTACACCTTC	TRBV5-1	TRBD1	TRBJ1-2
CASSPGTANTEAFF	TGTGCCAGCTCACCAGGGACAGCCAACACTGAAGCTTTCTTT	TRBV18	TRBD1	TRBJ1-1
CASSQDSGEGYGYTF	TGCGCCAGCAGCCAAGATTCAGGGGAAGGCTATGGCTACACCTTC	TRBV4-1	NA	TRBJ1-2
CASSLWGRGNEKLFF	TGTGCCAGCAGTTTATGGGGGCGCGGTAATGAAAAACTGTTTTTT	TRBV28	NA	TRBJ1-4
CASTYGRGKGETQYF	TGTGCCAGCACCTATGGACGAGGGAAGGGAGAGACCCAGTACTTC	TRBV6-5	NA	TRBJ2-5
CATSGGSGGYQPQHF	TGTGCCACCAGTGGGGGGTCAGGGGGCTACCAGCCCCAGCATTTT	TRBV24-1	TRBD1	TRBJ1-5
CASSLAHGTSEQYF	TGTGCCAGCAGTTTAGCCCATGGGACATCCGAGCAGTACTTC	TRBV27	NA	TRBJ2-7
CASSFSGYEQYF	TGTGCCAGCAGCTTCAGCGGCTACGAGCAGTACTTC	TRBV6-2/TRBV6-3	NA	TRBJ2-7
CASGPGGTPDLYGYTF	TGTGCTAGTGGTCCCGGAGGGACGCCGGACCTTTATGGCTACACCTTC	TRBV12-5	NA	TRBJ1-2
CASSLLLRGGNWREQYF	TGTGCCAGCAGCTTATTATTACGGGGAGGCAATTGGCGCGAGCAGTACTTC	TRBV7-6	NA	TRBJ2-7
CASSPGGINEKLFF	TGTGCCAGCAGCCCAGGGGGCATCAATGAAAAACTGTTTTTT	TRBV28	TRBD1	TRBJ1-4
CATNGGANQPQHF	TGTGCCACCAACGGAGGGGCGAATCAGCCCCAGCATTTT	TRBV6-5	NA	TRBJ1-5
CASSQDLREAFF	TGCGCCAGCAGCCAAGATCTCCGTGAAGCTTTCTTT	TRBV4-3	NA	TRBJ1-1
CASSLQLANYGYTF	TGTGCCAGCAGTTTACAGTTAGCTAACTATGGCTACACCTTC	TRBV28	NA	TRBJ1-2
CASSVDLYGYTF	TGTGCCAGCAGCGTCGACCTCTATGGCTACACCTTC	TRBV28	NA	TRBJ1-2
CASSGFRSETEAFF	TGTGCCAGCAGCGGGTTCCGAAGTGAAACTGAAGCTTTCTTT	TRBV7-9	NA	TRBJ1-1
CASSQDKVSDFPIAKNIQYF	TGCGCCAGCAGCCAAGATAAGGTTTCGGACTTCCCTATAGCCAAAAACATTCAGTACTTC	TRBV4-1	NA	TRBJ2-4
CASRPYMGLNGYTF	TGTGCCAGCAGACCCTACATGGGGTTGAACGGCTACACCTTC	TRBV21-1	NA	TRBJ1-2
CASSDGVTGNTIYF	TGTGCCAGCAGTGATGGGGTTACTGGAAACACCATATATTTT	TRBV6-1	NA	TRBJ1-3
CASSLGGGAEISYNEQFF	TGTGCCAGCAGCTTAGGCGGGGGGGCCGAAATCTCCTACAATGAGCAGTTCTTC	TRBV7-3	TRBD2	TRBJ2-1
CAWSLGTEAFF	TGTGCCTGGAGTTTGGGAACTGAAGCTTTCTTT	TRBV30	NA	TRBJ1-1
CASSFLGQGEANYGYTF	TGTGCCAGCAGTTTTTTAGGACAGGGGGAAGCGAACTATGGCTACACCTTC	TRBV28	TRBD1	TRBJ1-2
CASSQAPTGPSGNTIYF	TGTGCCAGCAGCCAAGCTCCCACAGGGCCCTCTGGAAACACCATATATTTT	TRBV4-2	NA	TRBJ1-3
CASSFNYEQYF	TGTGCCAGCAGTTTTAACTACGAGCAGTACTTC	TRBV12-3/TRBV12-4	NA	TRBJ2-7
CASSRKDRKVSRNQPQHF	TGTGCCAGCAGCAGAAAGGACAGGAAAGTTTCCCGAAATCAGCCCCAGCATTTT	TRBV21-1	NA	TRBJ1-5
CASTTEGQHSPLHF	TGTGCCAGCACCACCGAGGGGCAGCATTCACCCCTCCACTTT	TRBV11-2	NA	TRBJ1-6
CASSDPPKGEAFF	TGTGCCAGCAGTGATCCCCCCAAGGGCGAAGCTTTCTTT	TRBV25-1	NA	TRBJ1-1
CASSPGQGVFGYTF	TGTGCCAGCTCACCGGGACAGGGGGTCTTTGGCTACACCTTC	TRBV18	TRBD1	TRBJ1-2
CASSIPGSGNQPQHF	TGTGCCAGTAGTATCCCAGGGAGTGGCAATCAGCCCCAGCATTTT	TRBV19	NA	TRBJ1-5
CASSEEGKRGTDTQYF	TGTGCCAGCAGCGAGGAGGGTAAGCGGGGCACAGATACGCAGTATTTT	TRBV11-2	NA	TRBJ2-3
CASSYPRSYNEQFF	TGTGCCAGCAGTTACCCACGCTCCTACAATGAGCAGTTCTTC	TRBV6-2/TRBV6-3	NA	TRBJ2-1
CASSTGVETQYF	TGTGCCAGCAGTACGGGGGTTGAGACCCAGTACTTC	TRBV28	NA	TRBJ2-5
CASSEGWGVEVNQPQHF	TGTGCCAGCAGTGAAGGGTGGGGTGTGGAGGTCAATCAGCCCCAGCATTTT	TRBV6-1	NA	TRBJ1-5
CASSFPSSYNEQFF	TGTGCCAGCAGCTTCCCGAGCTCCTACAATGAGCAGTTCTTC	TRBV5-6	NA	TRBJ2-1
CASSLAGSGSSFVAPGYTF	TGCGCCAGCAGCTTGGCCGGGTCCGGGAGTAGTTTCGTCGCCCCAGGCTACACCTTC	TRBV5-1	NA	TRBJ1-2